The rows below give T cell receptor beta chains drawn from one sample of a study of cytomegalovirus exposure and HLA in healthy donors. TCRdb's copy holds only in-frame clones and misses some; the assay was immunoSEQ multiplex PCR. The sample lists 100,000 to 150,000 clones; about 79% were seen once. The sample consisted of PBMCs. These receptors were collected from a female donor in good health and CMV-seropositive. Each CDR3 is given with its conserved first and last residue. D genes are given only for firm matches. Clone size, where shown, is once, few, many, or a class for clones that have expanded.

.	TRBJ1-2	TRBV19	.	TGTGCCAGTAGTCTCCGAGTAGACAGGACCTATGGCTACACCTTC	CASSLRVDRTYGYTF
few	TRBJ1-1	TRBV5-6	.	TGTGCCAGCAGCGGAGGGACGGCGAACACTGAAGCTTTCTTT	CASSGGTANTEAFF
once	TRBJ2-5	TRBV2	.	TGTGCCAGCAGTGCCCTCTCCGAGACCCAGTACTTC	CASSALSETQYF
.	TRBJ2-3	TRBV4-1	TRBD2	TGCGCCAGCAGCCAAGATCATCTAGCGGGGAGCACAGATACGCAGTATTTT	CASSQDHLAGSTDTQYF
few	TRBJ1-2	TRBV7-9	.	TGTGCCAGCAGCTTAGCTGCAGGCTCTTACACCTTC	CASSLAAGSYTF
.	TRBJ2-5	TRBV10-1	TRBD1	TGCGCCAGCAGTGAGTCCGGACAGGGACAAGAGACCCAGTACTTC	CASSESGQGQETQYF
.	TRBJ2-6	TRBV18	.	TGTGCCAGCTCACCTCAATCCGGGGCCAACGTCCTGACTTTC	CASSPQSGANVLTF
few	TRBJ2-4	TRBV4-1	TRBD2	TGCGCCAGCAGCCAACTCCCCGGGGGTAGCGGGAGGGATAGAAAAAACATTCAGTACTTC	CASSQLPGGSGRDRKNIQYF
.	TRBJ2-7	TRBV10-1	.	TGCGCCAGCAGTGAGAGGGACTCTAAGCGGTCAGGTTTGTACTTC	CASSERDSKRSGLYF
.	TRBJ2-3	TRBV6-5	.	TGTGCCAGCAGTCGCGGGTATAGCACAGATACGCAGTATTTT	CASSRGYSTDTQYF
.	TRBJ2-7	TRBV18	TRBD2	TGTGCCAGCTCACCTTCCGGGACTAGCGACGAGCAGTACTTC	CASSPSGTSDEQYF
.	TRBJ2-1	TRBV5-4	.	TGTGCCAGCAGCTTGTTAAATGAGCAGTTCTTC	CASSLLNEQFF
.	TRBJ2-7	TRBV7-3	.	TGTGCCAGCAGCTTAAGACAGAGCTCCTACGAGCAGTACTTC	CASSLRQSSYEQYF
.	TRBJ1-1	TRBV2	.	TGTGCCAGCAGTAAACAGGGTGGGGTGAACACTGAAGCTTTCTTT	CASSKQGGVNTEAFF
.	TRBJ2-7	TRBV7-9	.	TGTGCCAGCAGCACCCGAGGGGGGGGCACTGAGCAGTACTTC	CASSTRGGGTEQYF
.	TRBJ2-1	TRBV10-1	.	TGCGCCAGCAGCCTGGACCGGGGTGAGCAGTTCTTC	CASSLDRGEQFF
.	TRBJ2-4	TRBV19	.	TGTGCCAGTTCAAGGGGCCCCTTGGCCAAAAACATTCAGTACTTC	CASSRGPLAKNIQYF
.	TRBJ2-5	TRBV15	.	TGTGCCACCAGCAGAGAACTACATCAAGAGACCCAGTACTTC	CATSRELHQETQYF
.	TRBJ2-5	TRBV11-1	TRBD2	TGTGCCAGCAGCTTAATAGCGGGGGAGCGAGAGACCCAGTACTTC	CASSLIAGERETQYF
.	TRBJ2-1	TRBV7-2	.	TGTGCCAGCAGCCCCCAAGCCTCGAGCTCCTACAATGAGCAGTTCTTC	CASSPQASSSYNEQFF
.	TRBJ2-1	TRBV11-2	.	TGTGCCAGCAGCCTAACAACATTGACAATTAATGAGCAGTTCTTC	CASSLTTLTINEQFF
.	TRBJ2-5	TRBV13	.	TGTGCCAGCAGCTTAACAGGGCAGAAAGAGACCCAGTACTTC	CASSLTGQKETQYF
few	TRBJ2-1	TRBV5-6	TRBD2	TGTGCCAGCAGCTCATCCCGCCGGGGGGAAAGCTACAATGAGCAGTTCTTC	CASSSSRRGESYNEQFF
.	TRBJ1-1	TRBV6-1	.	TGTGCCAGCAGATCACAGGGGAACACTGAAGCTTTCTTT	CASRSQGNTEAFF
.	TRBJ1-1	TRBV7-8	TRBD1	TGTGCCAGCAGCATCGGGACAGGGGGAACTGAAGCTTTCTTT	CASSIGTGGTEAFF
few	TRBJ2-3	TRBV27	TRBD2	TGTGCCAGCAGTTTGGTGGGACTAGCAGTAGATACGCAGTATTTT	CASSLVGLAVDTQYF
.	TRBJ2-2	TRBV7-9	.	TGTGCCAGCAGCCGGGCAGGGGTTTCCGGGGAGCTGTTTTTT	CASSRAGVSGELFF
.	TRBJ2-1	TRBV14	.	TGTGCCAGCAGCCAAGCGTCCGCAGGCCAAGAGCAGTTCTTC	CASSQASAGQEQFF